This T cell receptor beta chain was sequenced for a study of vaccination effects on CD4 cells after COVID-19. The overall study: Following the second dose by a median of 72 days, the post-vaccine samples were obtained.

The V end lost 3 bases, the J end lost 1 base, and 6 bases lay between the germline ends. There are 14 residues in the CDR3. CDR1 and CDR2 from the germline V gene are SEHNR and FQNEAQ (reference sequence). The study's findings and limits: After vaccination, at late timepoints, clones induced by infection and by vaccine contracted markedly.

Within the ViraFEST assay, antigen-specific CD4+ T cells underwent expansion with viral peptide pools prior to sequencing. Having been cultured for roughly 9 days, the cells underwent CD4+ T cell isolation. Each participant received a vaccine that was either BNT162b2 or mRNA-1273, given as two doses. Vaccine recipients lacked prior SARS-CoV-2 infection and had negative nucleocapsid antibodies. Roughly 2.1 million PBMC were seeded per well and grown in the presence of approximately 9.5 IU/ml IL-2 and 9.5 to 10 ug/ml peptides. As for this clone: The antigen is not known.

The data were produced by immunoSEQ multiplex PCR, yet TCRdb's version contains in-frame clones alone and is incomplete. The sample shows 65,000 to 70,000 clones, around three quarters of them seen only once. The rearrangement joins TRBV7-9 to TRBJ2-2; D not resolved. The origin of this receptor is a human donor who received a COVID-19 vaccine. The source material was CD4+ T cells from PBMCs cultured with HCoV-OC43 spike peptides, sampled after COVID-19 vaccination. The sample's subset: HCoV-OC43 spike overlapping peptide pool stimulation. In DNA form, the CDR3 reads TGTGCCAGCAGCTTCATGCAGAACACCGGGGAGCTGTTTTTT. This encodes CASSFMQNTGELFF.